These T cell receptor beta chains were read from a single sample in a study of blood T cell repertoires in COVID-19. Data came from immunoSEQ multiplex PCR; TCRdb stores just in-frame clones and leaves some out. The table lists about 96,000 clones, roughly 90% of them singletons. The sequenced sample consisted of peripheral blood. The receptor source for this set is a human donor with COVID-19, enrolled during active disease. The donor label of this sample is uncertain. CDR3s include the opening cysteine and the closing phenylalanine or tryptophan. The D gene is left open where the match is weak. Expanded clones get a size class; other rows say once, few or many, or leave the size out.

D | J | V | size | CDR3 | DNA
NA | TRBJ1-1 | TRBV7-9 | NA | CASSLRGDTEAFF | TGTGCCAGCAGCTTACGGGGAGACACTGAAGCTTTCTTT
NA | TRBJ1-3 | TRBV11-2 | NA | CASSFNRVSGNTIYF | TGTGCCAGCAGCTTCAACAGGGTCTCTGGAAACACCATATATTTT
NA | TRBJ2-1 | TRBV19 | NA | CASSIDFNNEQFF | TGTGCCAGTAGTATAGATTTTAACAATGAGCAGTTCTTC
NA | TRBJ1-3 | TRBV9 | NA | CASSVEGGDGNTIYF | TGTGCCAGCAGCGTAGAGGGAGGGGATGGAAACACCATATATTTT
NA | TRBJ2-5 | TRBV6-5 | NA | CASSYSRGAQETQYF | TGTGCCAGCAGTTACTCCAGGGGAGCACAAGAGACCCAGTACTTC
TRBD1 | TRBJ2-6 | TRBV27 | NA | CASSSGQYSSGANVLTF | TGTGCCAGCAGTTCGGGACAGTACAGCTCTGGGGCCAACGTCCTGACTTTC
NA | TRBJ1-1 | TRBV7-9 | NA | CASSLQNTEAFF | TGTGCCAGCAGCTTACAAAACACTGAAGCTTTCTTT
TRBD1 | TRBJ1-1 | TRBV6-5 | NA | CASSLTGGTEAFF | TGTGCCAGCAGTTTAACAGGGGGCACTGAAGCTTTCTTT
NA | TRBJ2-3 | TRBV2 | NA | CASRTLLIDAADTQYF | TGTGCCAGCAGGACCCTACTCATAGACGCGGCAGATACGCAGTATTTT
NA | TRBJ1-3 | TRBV7-9 | NA | CASSLGIGGSFGNTIYF | TGTGCCAGCAGCTTAGGAATCGGGGGTTCCTTCGGAAACACCATATATTTT
NA | TRBJ2-2 | TRBV19 | once | CASSPAGLVGELFF | TGTGCCAGTAGCCCCGCAGGGTTGGTCGGGGAGCTGTTTTTT
TRBD2 | TRBJ2-5 | TRBV5-5 | NA | CASSRGLAETSLEETQYF | TGTGCCAGCAGCCGGGGACTAGCGGAGACCTCATTGGAAGAGACCCAGTACTTC
TRBD2 | TRBJ2-7 | TRBV14 | NA | CASRSLAGGGGEQYF | TGTGCCAGCAGGTCATTAGCGGGAGGAGGCGGCGAGCAGTACTTC
NA | TRBJ1-2 | TRBV2 | NA | CASSTGYGGDLSYGYTF | TGTGCCAGCAGCACCGGGTACGGGGGGGATTTAAGCTATGGCTACACCTTC
NA | TRBJ1-2 | TRBV6-1 | NA | CASSEGISTADYGYTF | TGTGCCAGCAGTGAAGGGATTAGTACGGCGGACTATGGCTACACCTTC
NA | TRBJ1-1 | TRBV11-3 | NA | CASSLGRQTLSTEAFF | TGTGCCAGCAGCTTAGGGAGACAGACCCTGAGCACTGAAGCTTTCTTT
TRBD1 | TRBJ1-2 | TRBV7-2 | NA | CASSLLQGTYGYTF | TGTGCCAGCAGCCTACTACAGGGGACCTATGGCTACACCTTC
NA | TRBJ2-2 | TRBV5-1 | NA | CASSLASSENGELFF | TGCGCCAGCAGCTTGGCTTCTAGCGAGAACGGGGAGCTGTTTTTT
TRBD1 | TRBJ1-2 | TRBV18 | NA | CASSLGQGDYGYTF | TGTGCCAGCTCGTTGGGACAGGGAGACTATGGCTACACCTTC
NA | TRBJ2-1 | TRBV5-1 | once | CASSREPGNEQFF | TGCGCCAGCAGCAGGGAGCCGGGGAATGAGCAGTTCTTC
NA | TRBJ1-4 | TRBV11-2 | NA | CASSSARRQATNEKLFF | TGTGCCAGCAGCTCCGCCCGTCGACAAGCCACTAATGAAAAACTGTTTTTT
NA | TRBJ2-7 | TRBV21-1 | NA | CASSKGLDLTGDDEQYF | TGTGCCAGCAGCAAAGGATTGGACCTGACAGGGGACGACGAGCAGTACTTC
NA | TRBJ1-6 | TRBV6-6 | NA | CASRLGPGPLHF | TGTGCCAGCAGGCTGGGGCCAGGGCCCCTCCACTTT
NA | TRBJ2-1 | TRBV2 | once | CASSGGLNNEQFF | TGTGCCAGCAGTGGCGGACTAAACAATGAGCAGTTCTTC
NA | TRBJ2-7 | TRBV7-2 | NA | CASSLSYEQYF | TGTGCCAGCAGCCTCTCCTACGAGCAGTACTTC
NA | TRBJ2-6 | TRBV5-5 | few | CASSLNSPSGANVLTF | TGTGCCAGCAGCTTAAACAGTCCGTCTGGGGCCAACGTCCTGACTTTC
TRBD1 | TRBJ2-5 | TRBV5-6 | NA | CASRKQGMWETQYF | TGTGCCAGCAGGAAACAGGGGATGTGGGAGACCCAGTACTTC
NA | TRBJ2-2 | TRBV24-1 | NA | CATADTNTGELFF | TGTGCCACTGCGGATACGAACACCGGGGAGCTGTTTTTT
NA | TRBJ2-2 | TRBV13 | NA | CASSFRDTGELFF | TGTGCCAGCAGCTTTCGGGATACCGGGGAGCTGTTTTTT
NA | TRBJ1-1 | TRBV6-5 | NA | CASRQGLNTEAFF | TGTGCCAGCAGACAGGGCCTGAACACTGAAGCTTTCTTT
NA | TRBJ1-4 | TRBV15 | NA | CATSRGVQGRANEKLFF | TGTGCCACCAGCAGAGGAGTTCAGGGGAGGGCGAATGAAAAACTGTTTTTT
TRBD2 | TRBJ2-2 | TRBV6-1 | NA | CASSETSSGRTGELFF | TGTGCCAGCAGTGAAACCTCTAGCGGGAGAACCGGGGAGCTGTTTTTT
NA | TRBJ2-6 | TRBV5-1 | once | CASSLALDTSGANVLTF | TGCGCCAGCAGCTTGGCCCTTGACACCTCGGGGGCCAACGTCCTGACTTTC
NA | TRBJ1-2 | TRBV14 | NA | CASSQARSWGYTF | TGTGCCAGCAGCCAAGCCCGGTCTTGGGGCTACACCTTC
NA | TRBJ1-2 | TRBV2 | NA | CASRRGTNDYGYTF | TGTGCCAGCAGGAGGGGGACCAATGATTATGGCTACACCTTC
NA | TRBJ1-1 | TRBV21-1 | NA | CASSPRRDLNTEAFF | TGTGCCAGCAGCCCCCGCAGGGATTTGAACACTGAAGCTTTCTTT
NA | TRBJ1-6 | TRBV6-4 | NA | CASSERPGADSPLHF | TGTGCCAGCAGTGAAAGGCCAGGGGCGGATTCACCCCTCCACTTT
TRBD1 | TRBJ2-5 | TRBV10-2 | once | CASTGTGQETQYF | TGCGCCAGCACCGGGACAGGGCAAGAGACCCAGTACTTC
NA | TRBJ1-5 | TRBV4-2 | NA | CASSQSQTYSNQPQHF | TGTGCCAGCAGCCAAAGCCAGACTTATAGCAATCAGCCCCAGCATTTT
NA | TRBJ1-6 | TRBV5-5 | NA | CASSTWGGGNSPLHF | TGTGCCAGCAGCACCTGGGGGGGTGGCAATTCACCCCTCCACTTT
TRBD1 | TRBJ2-1 | TRBV6-5 | NA | CATGDSPPISEQFF | TGTGCCACAGGGGACAGCCCGCCGATCAGTGAGCAGTTCTTC
NA | TRBJ1-5 | TRBV6-6 | once | CASSRDWEEDQPQHF | TGTGCCAGCAGCCGGGACTGGGAGGAAGATCAGCCCCAGCATTTT
NA | TRBJ2-5 | TRBV19 | NA | CASSGTAGGYETQYF | TGTGCCAGTAGTGGCACCGCTGGAGGGTACGAGACCCAGTACTTC
TRBD1 | TRBJ1-2 | TRBV19 | NA | CASSIGDRPGYTF | TGTGCCAGTAGTATAGGGGACAGACCCGGCTACACCTTC
NA | TRBJ1-4 | TRBV12-3/TRBV12-4 | NA | CASSPGINEKLFF | TGTGCCAGCAGTCCAGGGATTAATGAAAAACTGTTTTTT
TRBD1 | TRBJ2-7 | TRBV2 | NA | CASSGDRGREQYF | TGTGCCAGCAGTGGTGACAGGGGGCGAGAGCAGTACTTC
NA | TRBJ1-1 | TRBV18 | once | CASSPQNTEAFF | TGTGCCAGCTCACCTCAGAACACTGAAGCTTTCTTT
NA | TRBJ1-1 | TRBV9 | NA | CASSVVPGGGRDTEAFF | TGTGCCAGCAGCGTAGTCCCGGGCGGGGGGCGAGACACTGAAGCTTTCTTT
NA | TRBJ2-2 | TRBV5-4 | NA | CASSLAPRRDGTGELFF | TGTGCCAGCAGCTTGGCCCCGCGGCGGGACGGCACCGGGGAGCTGTTTTTT
TRBD1 | TRBJ1-2 | TRBV9 | NA | CASSVEDYRGQYGYTF | TGTGCCAGCAGCGTAGAGGACTACAGGGGGCAATATGGCTACACCTTC